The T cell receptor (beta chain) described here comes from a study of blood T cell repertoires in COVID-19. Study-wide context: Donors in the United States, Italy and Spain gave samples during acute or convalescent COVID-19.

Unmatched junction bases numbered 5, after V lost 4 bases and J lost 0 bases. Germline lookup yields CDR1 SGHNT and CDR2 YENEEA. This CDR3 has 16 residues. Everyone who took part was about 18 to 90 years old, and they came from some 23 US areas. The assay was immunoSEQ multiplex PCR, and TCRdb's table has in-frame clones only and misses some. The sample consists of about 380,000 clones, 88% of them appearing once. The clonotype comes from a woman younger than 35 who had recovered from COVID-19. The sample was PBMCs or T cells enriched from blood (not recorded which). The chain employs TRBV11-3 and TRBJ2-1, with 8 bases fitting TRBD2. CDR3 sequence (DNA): TGTGCCAGCAGCTCATCTAGCGGGCTCTCCTACAATGAGCAGTTCTTC. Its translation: CASSSSSGLSYNEQFF.